These 9 T cell receptor beta chains originate from one sample sequenced in a study of T cell repertoires in cytomegalovirus infection. TCRdb reprocessed the reads with MiXCR, giving one entry per CDR3 protein. The sample lists approximately 500,000 distinct CDR3 sequences, 15% to 20% occurring once. The source material was CD8+ T cells from PBMCs. The receptors stem from a human donor in good health (CMV status not recorded). Some clones in this sample may be carry-over from other donors' samples.

The rearrangement joins TRBV27 to TRBJ2-7; 11 bases fit TRBD1. This CDR3 has 16 residues. J gave up 5 bases and V 2 bases, and 8 bases lay outside the gene matches. The germline V gene encodes CDR1 MNHEY and CDR2 SMNVEV (reference sequence). The CDR3 protein is CASSLIRTGGADEQYF. The CDR3 DNA reads TGTGCCAGCAGTTTAATCCGGACAGGGGGCGCGGACGAGCAGTACTTC.

This clonotype was recorded a few times. The V and J genes are TRBV29-1 and TRBJ2-1, with 8 bases fitting TRBD2. CDR1 is SQVTM, CDR2 ANQGSEA, per germline. The CDR3 has 15 amino acids. The junction had 9 bases not matched to a gene; V was cut back by 0 bases and J by 8 bases. CDR3 protein: CSVEDVGGRFDEQFF. CDR3 bases: TGCAGCGTTGAAGATGTAGGCGGGAGGTTCGATGAGCAGTTCTTC.

This clonotype was observed at least ten times. This chain links TRBV10-3 with TRBJ2-7; D ambiguous. Trimming pared 0 bases from V and 3 bases from J, leaving 3 bases between. Germline CDR1 ENHRY, CDR2 SYGVKD. This CDR3 region has 12 residues. CDR3 region: CAISESGYEQYF. DNA for the CDR3: TGTGCCATCAGTGAGTCTGGCTACGAGCAGTACTTC.

At least ten counts were recorded for this clonotype. V is TRBV7-6 and J is TRBJ1-2; D is possibly TRBD1 (6 bases). The CDR3 spans 14 residues. Trimming stripped 3 bases from V and 5 bases from J, with 13 bases between. Germline-derived CDR1 and CDR2 are SGHVS and FNYEAQ. The CDR3: CASSLTTGWYGYTF. For the CDR3, the DNA is TGTGCCAGCAGCTTGACGACAGGATGGTATGGCTACACCTTC. The variable domain in full, with the rest retrieved from reference TRBV7-6 and TRBJ1-2, is GAGVSQSPRYKVTKRGQDVALRCDPISGHVSLYWYRQALGQGPEFLTYFNYEAQQDKSGLPNDRFSAERPEGSISTLTIQRTEQRDSAMYRCASSLTTGWYGYTFGSGTRLTVV.

Concerning this clonotype itself: A much larger clone sits a single nucleotide away, making a read error possible. The chain employs TRBV11-2 and TRBJ1-6; tentative D call: TRBD1 (5 bases). V was cut by 3 bases and J by 8 bases, with 20 bases left in between. Per the germline V gene, CDR1 is SGHAT and CDR2 is FQNNGV. This CDR3 region has 17 residues. The CDR3 protein is CASSFDPGPGGYSPLHF. The CDR3 DNA sequence: TGTGCCAGCAGCTTCGACCCGGGCCCGGGGGGTTATTCACCCCTCCACTTT.

In this sample, this clonotype turned up many times. The chain links TRBV6-1 to TRBJ2-5; TRBD1 matches at 8 bases. The germline CDR1 and CDR2 sequences are MNHNS and SASEGT. The CDR3 contains 14 residues. The trim removed 10 bases at V and 3 bases at J, leaving 10 bases unmatched. CDR3 region: CAINRDRPEETQYF. The DNA of the CDR3 is TGTGCCATTAACCGGGACAGGCCAGAAGAGACCCAGTACTTC.

This clonotype has a count of ten or more. The chain's CDR3 is CASSLGGAGTEAFF. CDR3 nucleotide sequence: TGTGCCAGCAGTTTAGGGGGGGCAGGGACTGAAGCTTTCTTT. This chain joins TRBV12-3 or TRBV12-4 and TRBJ1-1, with D tentatively TRBD1 (6 bases). The CDR3 has 14 residues. Trimming removed 1 base at V and 5 bases at J, with 11 bases between.

The genes are TRBV13 and TRBJ2-7; 7 bases map to TRBD1. Germline-derived CDR1 and CDR2 are PRHDT and FYEKMQ (reference sequence). The CDR3 contains 15 residues. The ends lost 5 bases at V and 4 bases at J; junction bases unmatched: 11. The CDR3 DNA sequence: TGTGCCAGCAGCACAACAGACAGGGATCGTTACGAGCAGTACTTC. This codes for CASSTTDRDRYEQYF. Combining the CDR3 with reference TRBV13 and TRBJ2-7 gives the whole variable domain AAGVIQSPRHLIKEKRETATLKCYPIPRHDTVYWYQQGPGQDPQFLISFYEKMQSDKGSIPDRFSAQQFSDYHSELNMSSLELGDSALYFCASSTTDRDRYEQYFGPGTRLTVT.

The rearrangement joins TRBV7-3 to TRBJ2-2; 7 bases line up with TRBD2. Germline trimming cut 0 bases from V and 2 bases from J; bases unmatched to any gene: 6. The CDR3 has 17 amino acids. CDR1 and CDR2 (germline): SGHTA, FQGTGA. CDR3 region: CASSLTAGDPNTGELFF. CDR3 DNA: TGTGCCAGCAGCTTAACTGCGGGAGACCCTAACACCGGGGAGCTGTTTTTT.